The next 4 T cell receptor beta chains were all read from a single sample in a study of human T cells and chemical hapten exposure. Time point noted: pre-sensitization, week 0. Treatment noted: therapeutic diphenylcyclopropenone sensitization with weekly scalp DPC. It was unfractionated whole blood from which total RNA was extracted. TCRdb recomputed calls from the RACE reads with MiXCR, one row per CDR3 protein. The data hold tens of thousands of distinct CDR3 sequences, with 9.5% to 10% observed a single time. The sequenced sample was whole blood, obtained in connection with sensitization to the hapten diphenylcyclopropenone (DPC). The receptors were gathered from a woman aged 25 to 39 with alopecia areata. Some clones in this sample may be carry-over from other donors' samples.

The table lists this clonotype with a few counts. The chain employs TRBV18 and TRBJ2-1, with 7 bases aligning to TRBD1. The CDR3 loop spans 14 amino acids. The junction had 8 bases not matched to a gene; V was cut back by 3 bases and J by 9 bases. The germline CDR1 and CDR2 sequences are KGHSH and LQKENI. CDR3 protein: CASSPPTGAVEQFF. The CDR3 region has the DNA TGTGCCAGCTCACCTCCTACAGGGGCGGTTGAGCAGTTCTTC.

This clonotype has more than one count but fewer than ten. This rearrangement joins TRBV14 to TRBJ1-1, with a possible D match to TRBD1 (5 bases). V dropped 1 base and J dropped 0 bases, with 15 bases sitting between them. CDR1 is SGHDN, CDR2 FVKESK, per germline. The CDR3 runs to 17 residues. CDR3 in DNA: TGTGCCAGCAGCCAAGCTGGGGCAGGGCGAATGAACACTGAAGCTTTCTTT. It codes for CASSQAGAGRMNTEAFF.

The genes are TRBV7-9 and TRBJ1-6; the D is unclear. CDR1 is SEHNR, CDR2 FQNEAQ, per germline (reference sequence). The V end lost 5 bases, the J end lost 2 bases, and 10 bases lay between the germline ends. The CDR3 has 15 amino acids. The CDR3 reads CASSQSTPYNSPLHF. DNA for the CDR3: TGTGCCAGCAGCCAGAGCACACCCTATAATTCACCCCTCCACTTT.

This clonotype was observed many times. CDR3 sequence reads: CSARPTGTDKETQYF. As DNA, the CDR3 is TGCAGTGCTCGACCAACCGGGACAGATAAAGAGACCCAGTACTTC. The chain links TRBV20-1 to TRBJ2-5, with TRBD1 identical over 7 bases. The germline V gene encodes CDR1 DFQATT and CDR2 SNEGSKA (reference sequence). After removal of 5 bases from V and 3 bases from J, the junction contained 12 bases not matched to a gene. The CDR3 extends over 15 amino acids.